This T cell receptor (beta chain) appears in the sequencing data of a study of shared clonotypes between healthy human individuals. Using immunoSEQ multiplex PCR, the repertoire was profiled, and TCRdb retains in-frame clones only, with some absent. The data hold fewer than 3 million clones, with approximately 90% observed a single time. The CDR3 consists of 14 residues. Germline V gene sequence: CDR1 MDHEN, CDR2 SYDVKM. J gave up 7 bases and V 5 bases, and 6 bases lay outside the gene matches. This TCR was sampled from a man aged 18 to 29 in good health. Some clones in this sample may be carry-over from other donors' samples. This chain joins TRBV28 and TRBJ2-5, with 11 bases matching TRBD1. Source material: naive CD4+ T cells from PBMCs. Regarding subset: CD45RA+ positively selected. DNA of the CDR3: TGTGCCAGCAGTCCCGGGACAGGGGGACGGACCCAGTACTTC. Protein sequence: CASSPGTGGRTQYF.